In its sample, the clone carrying this TCR beta chain was seen a few times. Antigen unknown. This sample was included in a study of regulatory T cells in long-lasting Graves disease. The time point: newly diagnosed GD, antithyroid drugs for less than 3 months. Isolated PBMC RNA provided the starting material for the TCR library. Combining iRepertoire HTBI primers with Arm-PCR of CDR3 regions, the authors built TCR beta libraries. TCRdb independently ran MiXCR on the multiplex PCR reads; one entry per CDR3 protein. The sample shows 450,000 to 600,000 distinct CDR3 sequences, about a sixth of them seen only once. Study-level results: TRBV28, TRBJ1-2 and TRBJ2-5 emerged as the favored segments in persistent disease.

The trim removed 7 bases at V and 8 bases at J, leaving 7 bases unmatched. Germline V CDR1 and CDR2: DFQATT, SNEGSKA (reference sequence). CDR3 size: 12 residues. These records were also assigned to another study, of T cells in Graves' hyperthyroidism and ophthalmopathy.

This chain connects TRBV20-1 to TRBJ1-4; 7 bases are a match to TRBD1. The sequences come from peripheral blood mononuclear cells (PBMCs), collected at new diagnosis, from a patient treated with antithyroid drugs. This receptor was taken from a man aged 40-55 years with Graves disease. CDR3 sequence (DNA): TGCAGTGTAGGACAGGAGCGCGAAAAACTGTTTTTT. Translation: CSVGQEREKLFF.